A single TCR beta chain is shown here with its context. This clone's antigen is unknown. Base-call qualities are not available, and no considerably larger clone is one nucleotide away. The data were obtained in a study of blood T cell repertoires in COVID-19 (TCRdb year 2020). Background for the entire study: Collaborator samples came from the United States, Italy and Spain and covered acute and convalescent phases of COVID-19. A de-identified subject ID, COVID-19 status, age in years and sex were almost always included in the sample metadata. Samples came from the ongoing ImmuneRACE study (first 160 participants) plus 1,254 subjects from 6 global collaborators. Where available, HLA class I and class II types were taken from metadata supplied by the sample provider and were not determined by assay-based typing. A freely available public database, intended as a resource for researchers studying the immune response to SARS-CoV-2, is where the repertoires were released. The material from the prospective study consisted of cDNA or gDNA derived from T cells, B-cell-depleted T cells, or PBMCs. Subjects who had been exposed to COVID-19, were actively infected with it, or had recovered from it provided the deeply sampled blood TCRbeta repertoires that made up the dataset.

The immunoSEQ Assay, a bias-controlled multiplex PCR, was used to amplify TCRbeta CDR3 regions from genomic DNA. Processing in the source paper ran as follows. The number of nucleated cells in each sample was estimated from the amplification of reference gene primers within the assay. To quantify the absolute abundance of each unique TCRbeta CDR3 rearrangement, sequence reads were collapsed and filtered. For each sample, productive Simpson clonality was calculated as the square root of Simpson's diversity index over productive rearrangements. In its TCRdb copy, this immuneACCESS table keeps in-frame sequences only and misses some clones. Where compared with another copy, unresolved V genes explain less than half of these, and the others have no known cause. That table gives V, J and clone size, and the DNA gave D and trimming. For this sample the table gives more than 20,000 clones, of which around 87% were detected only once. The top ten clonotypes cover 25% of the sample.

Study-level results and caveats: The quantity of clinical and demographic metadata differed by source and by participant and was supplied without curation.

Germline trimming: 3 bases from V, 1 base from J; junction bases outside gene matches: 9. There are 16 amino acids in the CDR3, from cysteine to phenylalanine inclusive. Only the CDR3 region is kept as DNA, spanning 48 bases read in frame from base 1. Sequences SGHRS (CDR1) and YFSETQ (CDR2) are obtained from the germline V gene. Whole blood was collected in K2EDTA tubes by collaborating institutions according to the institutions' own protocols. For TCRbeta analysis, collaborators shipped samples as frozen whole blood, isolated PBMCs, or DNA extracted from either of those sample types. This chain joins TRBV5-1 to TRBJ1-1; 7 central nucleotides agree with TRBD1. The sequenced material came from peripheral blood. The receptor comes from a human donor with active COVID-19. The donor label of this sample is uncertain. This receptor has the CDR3 CASSWVGTATNTEAFF. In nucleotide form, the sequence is TGCGCCAGCAGCTGGGTCGGGACAGCTACGAACACTGAAGCTTTCTTT.